This T cell receptor beta chain was found in a study of shared clonotypes between healthy human individuals. Germline V gene data show CDR1 as MDHEN and CDR2 as SYDVKM. V lost 6 bases and J lost 4, with 6 bases in between. The CDR3 length is 12 residues. The assay was immunoSEQ multiplex PCR, and TCRdb's table has in-frame clones only and misses some. The table has over 950,000 clones, 70% to 80% seen once; the top ten hold approximately 0.9%. Sequencing was carried out using memory CD4+ T cells from PBMCs. Subset denoted: CD45RA-negative fraction. The clonotype comes from a young man in good health. Some clones in this sample may be carry-over from other donors' samples. The gene calls are TRBV28 and TRBJ2-2; the D gene is possibly TRBD2 (5 bases). The CDR3 loop reads CASRGSTGELFF. The CDR3 DNA sequence: TGTGCCAGCAGGGGGAGCACCGGGGAGCTGTTTTTT.